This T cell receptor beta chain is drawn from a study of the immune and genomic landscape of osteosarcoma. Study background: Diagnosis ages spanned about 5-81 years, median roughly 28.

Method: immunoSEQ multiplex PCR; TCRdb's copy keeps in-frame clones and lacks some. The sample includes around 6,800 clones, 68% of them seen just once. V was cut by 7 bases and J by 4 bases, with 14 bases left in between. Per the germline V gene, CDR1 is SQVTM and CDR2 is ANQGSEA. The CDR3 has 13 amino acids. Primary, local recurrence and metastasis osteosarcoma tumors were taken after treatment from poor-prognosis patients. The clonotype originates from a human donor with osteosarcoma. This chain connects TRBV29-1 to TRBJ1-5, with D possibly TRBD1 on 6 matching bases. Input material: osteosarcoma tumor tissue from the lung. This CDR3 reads CSAFRDTNQPQHF. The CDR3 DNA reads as TGCAGCGCGTTCCGGGACACAAATCAGCCCCAGCATTTT.